This note documents a single TCR beta chain sequence. Its antigen is undetermined. The sample is drawn from a study of early T cells in non-severe SARS-CoV-2 infection. The CDR3 is 16 residues long. Trimming took 4 bases from V and 3 from J, leaving 18 bases between them. Germline values: CDR1 SGHTA, CDR2 FQGNSA. Study-wide points: Anti-spike CD8 responses were favored by VDJdb matching, which missed private and CD4 specificities.

Unique molecular identifiers were added to individual cDNA molecules. TCRdb ran MiXCR on the 5' RACE reads and lists one entry per CDR3 protein. The sample includes 30,000 to 45,000 distinct CDR3 sequences, 3.9% seen only once; the top ten take approximately 9.1%. The chain carries TRBV7-2 and TRBJ2-5, with D perhaps given as TRBD1 or TRBD2 (5 bases each). Sequenced sample: whole blood. The source is an adult who was a healthcare worker with PCR-confirmed SARS-CoV-2 infection or an uninfected control (not recorded which). The CDR3 region is CASSYYPGTVEETQYF. CDR3 DNA sequence: TGTGCCAGCAGCTACTACCCCGGGACGGTTGAAGAGACCCAGTACTTC. Variable domain in full (rest from reference TRBV7-2 and TRBJ2-5): GAGVSQSPSNKVTEKGKDVELRCDPISGHTALYWYRQSLGQGLEFLIYFQGNSAPDKSGLPSDRFSAERTGGSVSTLTIQRTQQEDSAVYLCASSYYPGTVEETQYFGPGTRLLVL.